A single sample is the source of the 26 T cell receptor beta chains below, sequenced in a study of regulatory T cells in long-lasting Graves disease. Sequencing libraries for TCR beta were prepared with iRepertoire HTBI primers and Arm-PCR of CDR3 regions. TCRdb re-analysed the multiplex PCR reads in MiXCR, keeping a single row per CDR3 protein. The sample records a few hundred thousand distinct CDR3 sequences, about 14% being singletons. Noted time point: newly diagnosed GD, antithyroid drugs for less than 3 months. RNA extracted from PBMCs served as the sequencing template. Another study also made use of these data, one on T cells in Graves' hyperthyroidism and ophthalmopathy.

The sequenced sample was peripheral blood mononuclear cells (PBMCs), obtained at new diagnosis, from a patient treated with antithyroid drugs. These receptors were taken from a man aged 30 to 45 with Graves disease.

This clonotype was observed at least ten times. V usage is TRBV11-2 and J usage is TRBJ2-3, with D maybe TRBD2 (6 bases). Trimming removed 4 bases from V and 11 bases from J, with 19 bases in between. The germline CDR1 and CDR2 sequences are SGHAT and FQNNGV. The CDR3 runs to 14 residues. CDR3 protein: CASSSGLLRVGQYF. The CDR3, as DNA: TGTGCCAGCAGCTCAGGACTACTAAGAGTGGGGCAGTATTTT.

This clonotype has just one count. A clone one base away is much larger, so this may be a read error. The chain uses TRBV7-2 and TRBJ2-3; D is perhaps TRBD1 (5 bases). The end of the DNA fits TRBJ1-5 better, so the J call may be wrong. In germline, CDR1 is SGHTA, CDR2 FQGNSA. The CDR3 is 17 amino acids. The CDR3 DNA follows: TGTGCCAGCAGTTTAACAGGACTAGCGGGTTTCAGGGATACGCAGCATTTT. Its protein is CASSLTGLAGFRDTQHF.

V and J are TRBV30 and TRBJ2-4; 11 positions match TRBD2. The CDR3 is 16 residues long. Germline V gene sequence: CDR1 GTSNPN, CDR2 SVGIG (reference sequence). V lost 2 bases and J lost 9; bases outside the gene matches: 12. This chain's CDR3 is CAWSFRTSGPPGIQYF. Written as DNA, the CDR3 is TGTGCCTGGAGTTTTCGGACTAGCGGGCCGCCCGGCATTCAGTACTTC. Full variable domain (missing parts from reference TRBV30 and TRBJ2-4): SQTIHQWPATLVQPVGSPLSLECTVEGTSNPNLYWYRQAAGRGLQLLFYSVGIGQISSEVPQNLSASRPQDRQFILSSKKLLLSDSGFYLCAWSFRTSGPPGIQYFGAGTRLSVL.

This clonotype was detected many times. V and J are TRBV19 and TRBJ2-7; the match to TRBD1 covers 8 bases. Germline loops: CDR1 LNHDA, CDR2 SQIVND (reference sequence). The CDR3 length is 15 residues. V shed 4 bases and J 4 bases; nucleotides not matched to a gene: 9. CDR3 protein: CASSTLLTGAYEQYF. DNA of the CDR3: TGTGCCAGTAGTACCCTTTTGACAGGGGCGTACGAGCAGTACTTC.

The table lists this clonotype with a few counts. CDR3 sequence (DNA): TGTGCCAGCAGCTTAGTTGTCTTGTTGGGTCCCCGTGGTGACAGAAACCAAGAGACCCAGTACTTC. Amino acids: CASSLVVLLGPRGDRNQETQYF. The genes are TRBV7-9 and TRBJ2-5; possible D gene TRBD1, 5 bases. The CDR3 loop spans 22 amino acids. CDR1 and CDR2 (germline): SEHNR, FQNEAQ (reference sequence). Trimming took off 1 base at V and 0 bases at J, with 30 bases between the two ends.

This chain links TRBV20-1 with TRBJ1-2; 9 positions match TRBD1. CDR1 DFQATT and CDR2 SNEGSKA come from the germline V gene (reference sequence). The length of the CDR3 is 14 residues. Trimming removed 5 bases from V and 8 bases from J; junction bases left unmatched: 12. CDR3 in amino acids: CSARNAGTGNGYTF. The CDR3 coding sequence is TGCAGTGCTCGAAATGCCGGGACAGGGAACGGCTACACCTTC.

A few counts support this clonotype. The CDR3, as DNA: TGTGCCAGCTCACCACCGTCCAGGGGGCAGTACGAGCAGTACTTC. Amino acid sequence: CASSPPSRGQYEQYF. This sequence joins TRBV18 and TRBJ2-7; 8 bases are a match to TRBD1. Germline V gene sequence: CDR1 KGHSH, CDR2 LQKENI. The V gene end was trimmed by 0 bases and the J gene end by 4 bases; junction bases not matched to a gene: 5. This CDR3 spans 15 amino acids.

This clonotype showed up many times. V usage is TRBV30 and J usage is TRBJ2-7; D remains ambiguous. Germline V CDR1 and CDR2: GTSNPN, SVGIG (reference sequence). CDR3 length: 12 residues. V lost 5 bases to trimming and J lost 3 bases, with 11 bases between them. CDR3 region: CAWGFVGYEQYF. CDR3 nucleotide sequence: TGTGCCTGGGGGTTCGTAGGCTACGAGCAGTACTTC.

This clonotype was detected ten times or more. V and J are TRBV15 and TRBJ1-1; unclear D gene. The CDR3 is 15 amino acids. CDR1 LNHNV and CDR2 YYDKDF come from the germline V gene (reference sequence). Trimming stripped 0 bases from V and 0 bases from J, with 8 bases between. The CDR3 loop is CATSRDRTVNTEAFF. For the CDR3, the DNA is TGTGCCACCAGCAGAGATCGGACTGTGAACACTGAAGCTTTCTTT.

This clonotype was seen many times. The chain joins TRBV12-3 or TRBV12-4 to TRBJ2-1; TRBD2 matches 12 bases. This CDR3 spans 14 amino acids. The V and J ends lost 3 bases and 9 bases, in that order; junction bases with no gene match: 3. The CDR3 nucleotides read TGTGCCAGCAGTTTGACTAGCGGGAGTGGTGAGCAGTTCTTC. Residues: CASSLTSGSGEQFF.

In this sample, this clonotype turned up many times. The chain employs TRBV10-3 and TRBJ1-1, with D possibly being TRBD1 (5 bases). V lost 10 bases and J lost 1, with 16 bases in between. From germline, CDR1 is ENHRY and CDR2 SYGVKD. The CDR3 runs to 14 residues. The CDR3 loop is CATRAGTGNTEAFF. CDR3 bases: TGTGCCACAAGGGCCGGGACGGGGAACACTGAAGCTTTCTTT.

The rearrangement links TRBV2 to TRBJ2-5; TRBD2 might be the D (7 bases). The CDR3 has 14 amino acids. Germline V gives CDR1 SNHLY, CDR2 FYNNEI. V shed 7 bases and J shed 2 bases, with 14 bases lying between them. This chain's CDR3 is CASKGGGGQETQYF. The DNA of the CDR3 is TGTGCCAGCAAGGGGGGGGGGGGGCAAGAGACCCAGTACTTC.

This clonotype has only a few counts. V and J are TRBV24-1 and TRBJ2-1, with D uncertain. The V and J ends lost 4 bases and 10 bases respectively, with 10 bases between them. Looked up from germline, CDR1 is KGHDR and CDR2 is SFDVKD. The CDR3 totals 12 residues. The CDR3 sequence is CATSEPAREQFF. The CDR3 DNA is TGTGCCACCAGTGAGCCAGCAAGGGAGCAGTTCTTC.

For this clonotype: A far larger clone is a single base away, which makes a read error likely. The chain couples TRBV7-9 to TRBJ2-5; 7 bases agree with TRBD1. The CDR3 is 14 residues long. The V and J ends lost 1 base and 5 bases, in that order; junction bases with no gene match: 4. Germline values: CDR1 SEHNR, CDR2 FQNEAQ (reference sequence). The CDR3: CASSLGQGHETQYF. The CDR3 coding sequence is TGTGCCAGCAGCTTAGGACAGGGACATGAGACCCAGTACTTC.

This clonotype was counted ten times or more. V gene TRBV12-3 or TRBV12-4 combines with J gene TRBJ2-1; D may be TRBD2 (6 bases). V was trimmed by 5 bases and J by 8 bases, leaving 22 bases between them. The CDR3 covers 16 residues. CDR3 in amino acids: CASSPVDSGLRDEQFF. The CDR3 region has the DNA TGTGCCAGCAGTCCCGTGGATAGCGGACTCCGCGATGAGCAGTTCTTC.

This rearrangement joins TRBV6-1 to TRBJ1-6, with unresolved D. This CDR3 has 15 amino acids. Trimming removed 6 bases at V and 7 bases at J, with 16 bases between. Germline-derived CDR1 and CDR2 are MNHNS and SASEGT. CDR3 bases: TGTGCCAGCAGCCACGAAGTAGGGCCCAATTCACCCCTCCACTTT. Encoded protein: CASSHEVGPNSPLHF.

This clonotype has at least ten counts. This rearrangement joins TRBV29-1 to TRBJ2-1; TRBD2 agrees at 7 bases. Germline V gives CDR1 SQVTM, CDR2 ANQGSEA. CDR3 length: 13 amino acids. V lost 3 bases and J lost 6; bases outside the gene matches: 5. This chain's CDR3 is CSVDAGVSNEQFF. As DNA, the CDR3 is TGCAGCGTTGACGCGGGAGTGTCCAATGAGCAGTTCTTC.

This clonotype was picked up many times. This chain links TRBV20-1 with TRBJ2-5; TRBD1 is a possible D gene (6 bases). The CDR3 extends over 14 amino acids. Trimming pared 2 bases from V and 1 base from J, leaving 11 bases between. CDR1 DFQATT and CDR2 SNEGSKA come from the germline V gene (reference sequence). The CDR3 DNA is TGCAGTGCTAGACCCGACAGGTTCCAAGAGACCCAGTACTTC. Protein product: CSARPDRFQETQYF.

The chain employs TRBV27 and TRBJ1-5; D remains ambiguous. Trimming removed 7 bases from V and 2 bases from J, with 9 bases in between. CDR3 length equals 13 residues. Germline CDR1 and CDR2: MNHEY and SMNVEV (reference sequence). The CDR3 here is CASMGSGNQPQHF. The CDR3 nucleotides read TGTGCCAGCATGGGGTCGGGCAATCAGCCCCAGCATTTT.

This clonotype occurred many times. Compared with germline, one end of the junction differs, possibly owing to a read error. The rearrangement uses TRBV5-1 and TRBJ1-5; D ambiguous. Germline lookup yields CDR1 SGHRS and CDR2 YFSETQ. This CDR3 region has 14 residues. CDR3 sequence (DNA): TGTGCCAGCAGCTTGGAGGGAACACCTGAGCCCCAGCATTTT. Translation: CASSLEGTPEPQHF.

A single count supports this clonotype. This is likely an artifact of a read error, given a far larger clone one base away. The V gene is TRBV6-1, the J gene TRBJ2-1, with 16 nucleotides matching TRBD2. V was pared by 6 bases and J by 10 bases, with 12 bases of the junction left unmatched. The CDR3 totals 17 residues. Germline CDR1 and CDR2: MNHNS and SASEGT. CDR3 DNA: TGTGCCAGCAGCCGGGGACTAGCGGGAGGGACGGGAGAGGAGCAGTTCTTC. Its protein is CASSRGLAGGTGEEQFF.

This clonotype has at least ten counts. The J gene is TRBJ2-1, the V gene TRBV7-9, with 12 bases lining up with TRBD2. V trimming: 4 bases; J trimming: 5 bases; junction bases outside the gene matches: 6. The CDR3 sequence is 16 residues long. Germline loops: CDR1 SEHNR, CDR2 FQNEAQ (reference sequence). The CDR3 loop is CASSSETSGSNNEQFF. CDR3 coding DNA: TGTGCCAGCAGCTCCGAGACTAGCGGGAGTAACAATGAGCAGTTCTTC.

The chain is built from TRBV27 and TRBJ1-2; TRBD1 matches at 9 bases. This CDR3 contains 12 residues. J lost 7 bases, V lost 6 bases, and 3 bases had no gene match. Germline loops: CDR1 MNHEY, CDR2 SMNVEV (reference sequence). The CDR3 protein is CASSDRGFGYTF. In nucleotides, the CDR3 is TGTGCCAGCAGCGACAGGGGGTTTGGCTACACCTTC.

This rearrangement joins TRBV19 to TRBJ2-4; TRBD2 matches 8 bases. The V gene end was trimmed by 6 bases and the J gene end by 0 bases; junction bases not matched to a gene: 28. Germline V gene lookup returns CDR1 LNHDA and CDR2 SQIVND (reference sequence). This CDR3 comprises 23 residues. The CDR3 spells CASSHPGLGSFSTRTLAKNIQYF. The CDR3 nucleotides are TGTGCCAGTAGCCACCCGGGACTAGGAAGCTTCTCCACTCGGACTCTAGCCAAAAACATTCAGTACTTC.

J is TRBJ1-5 and V is TRBV10-3; D remains ambiguous. This CDR3 contains 14 residues. Germline assignment: CDR1 ENHRY and CDR2 SYGVKD. Between the trimmed V and J ends, which lost 6 bases and 4 bases, there was a span of 13 bases. CDR3 in DNA: TGTGCCATCAGCCTTGAGTTGGAAAATCAGCCCCAGCATTTT. Translated: CAISLELENQPQHF.

Details on this clonotype: Only one base separates this from a far larger clonotype, so it likely reflects a read error. The chain has TRBV6-1 and TRBJ2-5; D is uncertain. Looked up from germline, CDR1 is MNHNS and CDR2 is SASEGT. The CDR3 consists of 12 residues. This chain's CDR3 is CATSDTIGTQYF. In nucleotides, the CDR3 is TGTGCCACCAGTGATACTATTGGGACCCAGTACTTC.